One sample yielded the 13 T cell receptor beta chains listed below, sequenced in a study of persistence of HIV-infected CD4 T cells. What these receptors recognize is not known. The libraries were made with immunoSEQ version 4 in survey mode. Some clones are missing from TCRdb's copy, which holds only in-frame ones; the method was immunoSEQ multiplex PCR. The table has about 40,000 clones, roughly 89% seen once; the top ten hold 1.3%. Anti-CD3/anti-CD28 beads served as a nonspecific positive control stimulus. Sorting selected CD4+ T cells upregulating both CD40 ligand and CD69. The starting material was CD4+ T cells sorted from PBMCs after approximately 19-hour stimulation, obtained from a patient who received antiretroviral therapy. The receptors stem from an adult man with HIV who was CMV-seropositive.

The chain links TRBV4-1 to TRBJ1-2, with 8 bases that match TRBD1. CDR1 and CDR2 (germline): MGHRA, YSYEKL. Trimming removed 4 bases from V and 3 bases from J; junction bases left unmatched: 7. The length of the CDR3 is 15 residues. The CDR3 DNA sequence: TGCGCCAGCAGCCCAACAGGGGGTAAACACTATGGCTACACCTTC. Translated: CASSPTGGKHYGYTF.

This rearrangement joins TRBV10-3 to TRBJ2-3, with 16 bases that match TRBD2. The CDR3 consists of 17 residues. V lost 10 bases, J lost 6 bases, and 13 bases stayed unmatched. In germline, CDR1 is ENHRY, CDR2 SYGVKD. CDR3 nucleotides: TGTGCCACTGGGACTAGCGGGAGGGCAGGCTCAGGTGATACGCAGTATTTT. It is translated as CATGTSGRAGSGDTQYF.

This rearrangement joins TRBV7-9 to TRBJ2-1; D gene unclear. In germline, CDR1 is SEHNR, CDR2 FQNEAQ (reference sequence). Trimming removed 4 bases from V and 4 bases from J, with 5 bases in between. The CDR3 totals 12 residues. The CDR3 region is CASSSFYNEQFF. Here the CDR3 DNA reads TGTGCCAGCAGCTCCTTTTACAATGAGCAGTTCTTC.

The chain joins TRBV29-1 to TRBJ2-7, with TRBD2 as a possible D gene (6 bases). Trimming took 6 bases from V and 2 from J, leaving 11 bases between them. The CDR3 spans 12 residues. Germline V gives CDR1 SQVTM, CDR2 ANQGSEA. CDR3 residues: CSVRDSAYEQYF. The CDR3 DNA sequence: TGCAGCGTCCGGGACTCAGCCTACGAGCAGTACTTC.

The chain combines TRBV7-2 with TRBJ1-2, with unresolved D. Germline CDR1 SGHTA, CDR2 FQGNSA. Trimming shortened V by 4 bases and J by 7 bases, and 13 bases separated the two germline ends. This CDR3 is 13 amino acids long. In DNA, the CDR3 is TGTGCCAGCAGCTCCCCCCGGGGAGCTGGCTACACCTTC. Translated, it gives CASSSPRGAGYTF.

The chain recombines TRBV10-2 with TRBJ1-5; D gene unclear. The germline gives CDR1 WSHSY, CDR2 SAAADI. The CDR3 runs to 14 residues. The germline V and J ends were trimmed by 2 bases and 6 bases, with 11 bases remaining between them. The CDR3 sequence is CASSEKKGGQPQHF. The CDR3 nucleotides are TGCGCCAGCAGTGAGAAGAAGGGAGGTCAGCCCCAGCATTTT.

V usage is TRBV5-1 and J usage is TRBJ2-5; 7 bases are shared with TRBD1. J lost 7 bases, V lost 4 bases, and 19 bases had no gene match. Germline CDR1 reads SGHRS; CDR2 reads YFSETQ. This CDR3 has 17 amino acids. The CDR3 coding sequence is TGCGCCAGCAGCCCGGCCGGGTTAGAGGGGGCTTTGGGGACCCAGTACTTC. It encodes CASSPAGLEGALGTQYF.

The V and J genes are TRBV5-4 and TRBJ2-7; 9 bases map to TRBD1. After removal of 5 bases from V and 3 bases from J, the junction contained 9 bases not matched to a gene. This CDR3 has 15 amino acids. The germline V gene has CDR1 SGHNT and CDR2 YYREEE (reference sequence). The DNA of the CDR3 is TGTGCCAGCAGTTTCGCCGGGACAGGGCTCTACGAGCAGTACTTC. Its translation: CASSFAGTGLYEQYF.

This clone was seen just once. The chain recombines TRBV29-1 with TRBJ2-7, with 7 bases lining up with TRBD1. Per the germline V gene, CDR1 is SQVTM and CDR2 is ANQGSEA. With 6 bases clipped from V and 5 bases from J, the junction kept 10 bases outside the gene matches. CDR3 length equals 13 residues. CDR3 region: CSVQNDRVHEQYF. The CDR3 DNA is TGCAGCGTCCAAAACGACAGGGTCCACGAGCAGTACTTC.

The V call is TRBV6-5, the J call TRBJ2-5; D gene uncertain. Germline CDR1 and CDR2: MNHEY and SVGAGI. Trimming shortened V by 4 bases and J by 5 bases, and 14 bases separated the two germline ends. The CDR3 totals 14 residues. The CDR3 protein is CASSLQPSGETQYF. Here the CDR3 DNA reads TGTGCCAGCAGTTTACAGCCGAGTGGGGAGACCCAGTACTTC.

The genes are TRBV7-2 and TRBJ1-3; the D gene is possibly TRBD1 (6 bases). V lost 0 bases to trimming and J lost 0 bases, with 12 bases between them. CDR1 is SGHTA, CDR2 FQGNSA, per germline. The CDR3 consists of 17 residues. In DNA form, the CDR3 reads TGTGCCAGCAGCTTAGCTTTGGGACAACTCTCTGGAAACACCATATATTTT. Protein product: CASSLALGQLSGNTIYF. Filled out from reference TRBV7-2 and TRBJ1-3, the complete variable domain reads GAGVSQSPSNKVTEKGKDVELRCDPISGHTALYWYRQSLGQGLEFLIYFQGNSAPDKSGLPSDRFSAERTGGSVSTLTIQRTQQEDSAVYLCASSLALGQLSGNTIYFGEGSWLTVV.

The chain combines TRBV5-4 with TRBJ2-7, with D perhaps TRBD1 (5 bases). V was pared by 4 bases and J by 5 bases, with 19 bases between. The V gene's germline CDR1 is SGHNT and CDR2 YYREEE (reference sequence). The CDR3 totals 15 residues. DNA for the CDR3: TGTGCCAGCAGCGGGTGGGGCGGAGACCACGACGAGCAGTACTTC. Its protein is CASSGWGGDHDEQYF.

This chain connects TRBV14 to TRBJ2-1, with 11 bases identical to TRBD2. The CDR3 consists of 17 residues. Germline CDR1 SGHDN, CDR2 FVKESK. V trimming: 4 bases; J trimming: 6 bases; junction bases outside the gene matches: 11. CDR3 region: CASSPPALAGGSNEQFF. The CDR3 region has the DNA TGTGCCAGCAGCCCCCCTGCGCTAGCGGGGGGTTCCAATGAGCAGTTCTTC.